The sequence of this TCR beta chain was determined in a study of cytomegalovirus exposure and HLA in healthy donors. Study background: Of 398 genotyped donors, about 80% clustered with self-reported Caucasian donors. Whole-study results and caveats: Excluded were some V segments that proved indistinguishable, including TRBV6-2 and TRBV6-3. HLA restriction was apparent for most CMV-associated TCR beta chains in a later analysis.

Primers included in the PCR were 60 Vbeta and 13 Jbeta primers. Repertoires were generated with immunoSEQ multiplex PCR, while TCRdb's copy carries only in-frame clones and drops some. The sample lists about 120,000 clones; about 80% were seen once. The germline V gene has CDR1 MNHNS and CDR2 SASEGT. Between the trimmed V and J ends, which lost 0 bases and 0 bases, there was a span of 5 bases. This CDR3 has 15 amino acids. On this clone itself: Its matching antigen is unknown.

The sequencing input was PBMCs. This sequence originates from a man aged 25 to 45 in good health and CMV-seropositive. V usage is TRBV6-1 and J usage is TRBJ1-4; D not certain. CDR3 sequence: CASSEAGSTNEKLFF. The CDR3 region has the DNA TGTGCCAGCAGTGAAGCGGGCTCAACTAATGAAAAACTGTTTTTT.